The 12 T cell receptor beta chains below all came from one sample that was sequenced in a study of Ad26.COV2.S vaccination and SARS-CoV-2 variants. Treatment here: 15 to 20 received Ad26.COV2.S at low or high dose, single or two shots; 5 received placebo; per-sample allocation not given. Specimens were obtained on day 63 following the first vaccine or placebo injection. Produced via immunoSEQ multiplex PCR; TCRdb's table is partial and in-frame only. The sample includes about 350,000 clones, roughly 84% of them seen just once. The material was peripheral blood, obtained in a trial of Ad26.COV2.S vaccine versus placebo. All receptors derive from a person between 18 and 59 years old who received the Ad26.COV2.S COVID-19 vaccine or a placebo.

J is TRBJ2-5 and V is TRBV25-1, with 8 bases matching TRBD1. J lost 3 bases, V lost 3 bases, and 3 bases had no gene match. CDR1 is MGHDK and CDR2 is SYGVNS in the germline V gene. This CDR3 is 14 amino acids long. The CDR3 region has the DNA TGTGCCAGCAGTGAGGGACAGGAAGAAGAGACCCAGTACTTC. Amino acid sequence: CASSEGQEEETQYF.

The chain is built from TRBV5-1 and TRBJ2-1; D is ambiguous. This CDR3 has 11 amino acids. V lost 0 bases to trimming and J lost 9 bases, with 4 bases between them. Germline V gene sequence: CDR1 SGHRS, CDR2 YFSETQ. The CDR3 DNA sequence: TGCGCCAGCAGCTTGGTGTTTGAGCAGTTCTTC. Protein: CASSLVFEQFF.

The rearrangement joins TRBV12-3 or TRBV12-4 to TRBJ2-7, with D unclear. The germline V and J ends were trimmed by 4 bases and 3 bases, with 10 bases remaining between them. The CDR3 runs 13 residues. In nucleotides, the CDR3 is TGTGCCAGCAGTTCCGGGCCAGACTACGAGCAGTACTTC. This sequence encodes CASSSGPDYEQYF.

V gene TRBV6-5 combines with J gene TRBJ1-5; TRBD1 is a possible D gene (5 bases). With 6 bases removed from V and 0 bases from J, the gap between germline ends came to 12 bases. Germline V gene lookup returns CDR1 MNHEY and CDR2 SVGAGI. The CDR3 has 15 residues. This CDR3 reads CASSGQGYSNQPQHF. DNA of the CDR3: TGTGCCAGCAGCGGTCAGGGCTATAGCAATCAGCCCCAGCATTTT.

V usage is TRBV9 and J usage is TRBJ2-1; 10 bases match TRBD2. The germline gives CDR1 SGDLS, CDR2 YYNGEE. The CDR3 spans 14 residues. Trimming took 5 bases from V and 7 from J; bases not matched to a gene: 6. The DNA for the CDR3 is TGTGCCAGCAGTCTCGGGACTAGCGTTAATGAGCAGTTCTTC. As protein: CASSLGTSVNEQFF.

This chain joins TRBV18 and TRBJ1-6; TRBD1 is a possible D gene (6 bases). The germline gives CDR1 KGHSH, CDR2 LQKENI. There are 14 residues in the CDR3. V dropped 3 bases and J dropped 8 bases, with 11 bases sitting between them. CDR3 coding DNA: TGTGCCAGCTCACCGGACAGCCAAGATTCACCCCTCCACTTT. Translating it yields CASSPDSQDSPLHF.

The gene calls are TRBV4-3 and TRBJ2-1; 9 nucleotides match TRBD2. The CDR3 has 15 amino acids. The V segment lost 2 bases and the J segment 3 bases; nucleotides outside the gene matches: 2. The germline gives CDR1 LGHNA, CDR2 YSLEER. DNA of the CDR3: TGCGCCAGCAGCCAAAGCGGGAGGAGCTACAATGAGCAGTTCTTC. It yields the protein CASSQSGRSYNEQFF.

The chain recombines TRBV19 with TRBJ1-1; D is uncertain. CDR1 and CDR2 (germline): LNHDA, SQIVND (reference sequence). Between the trimmed V and J ends, which lost 6 bases and 3 bases, there was a span of 11 bases. The CDR3 is 13 amino acids. The CDR3 DNA sequence: TGTGCCAGTAGAGGATCTCGCTACACTGAAGCTTTCTTT. Amino acids: CASRGSRYTEAFF.

The chain links TRBV6-2 or TRBV6-3 to TRBJ1-1; tentatively, D is TRBD1 (6 bases). Germline lookup yields CDR1 MNHEY and CDR2 SVGEGT. The CDR3 totals 15 residues. The V end was cut by 2 bases, the J end by 3 bases, with 13 bases between. As DNA, the CDR3 is TGTGCCAGCAGTTACGGGTCCACAGGGTACACTGAAGCTTTCTTT. It encodes CASSYGSTGYTEAFF.

The chain combines TRBV19 with TRBJ2-3; possibly TRBD1 or TRBD2 for D (6 bases each). V lost 4 bases, J lost 6 bases, and 14 bases lay in between. Per germline, CDR1 LNHDA and CDR2 SQIVND (reference sequence). The length of the CDR3 is 14 residues. The chain's CDR3 is CASSSGTYRDTQYF. The CDR3 nucleotides read TGTGCCAGTAGTAGCGGGACATACAGGGATACGCAGTATTTT.

The rearrangement links TRBV7-9 to TRBJ1-3; D remains unclear. This CDR3 is built from 13 residues. Germline CDR1 SEHNR, CDR2 FQNEAQ (reference sequence). V lost 5 bases to trimming and J lost 4 bases, with 9 bases between them. DNA of the CDR3: TGTGCCAGCAGCAAGGGTTTGGGAAACACCATATATTTT. It codes for CASSKGLGNTIYF. Drawing the rest from reference TRBV7-9 and TRBJ1-3, the complete variable domain is DTGVSQNPRHKITKRGQNVTFRCDPISEHNRLYWYRQTLGQGPEFLTYFQNEAQLEKSRLLSDRFSAERPKGSFSTLEIQRTEQGDSAMYLCASSKGLGNTIYFGEGSWLTVV.

This chain links TRBV9 with TRBJ2-1, with D hard to call. The V end was cut by 2 bases, the J end by 9 bases, with 9 bases between. CDR3 length: 12 amino acids. Germline CDR1 is SGDLS and CDR2 is YYNGEE. CDR3 DNA sequence: TGTGCCAGCAGCGTCCGTAGAGGTGAGCAGTTCTTC. Its translation is CASSVRRGEQFF.